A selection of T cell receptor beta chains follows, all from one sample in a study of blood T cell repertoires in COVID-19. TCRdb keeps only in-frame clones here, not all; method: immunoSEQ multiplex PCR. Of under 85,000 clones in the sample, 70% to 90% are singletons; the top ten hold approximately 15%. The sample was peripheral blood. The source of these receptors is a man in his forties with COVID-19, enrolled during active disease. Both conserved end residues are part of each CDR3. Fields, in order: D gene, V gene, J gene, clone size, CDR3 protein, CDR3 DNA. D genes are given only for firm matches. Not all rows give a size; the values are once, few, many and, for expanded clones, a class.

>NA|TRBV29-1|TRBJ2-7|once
CSVQGTRAAGPYEQYF
TGCAGCGTTCAGGGAACCAGGGCGGCAGGACCTTACGAGCAGTACTTC
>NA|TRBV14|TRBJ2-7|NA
CASSQQVSGDEQYF
TGTGCCAGCAGCCAACAGGTTAGCGGCGACGAGCAGTACTTC
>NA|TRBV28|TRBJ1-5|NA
CASSPTGSYQPQHF
TGTGCCAGCTCTCCTACAGGGAGCTATCAGCCCCAGCATTTT
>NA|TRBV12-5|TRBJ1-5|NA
CASGGGLPNQPQHF
TGTGCTAGTGGGGGGGGACTGCCTAATCAGCCCCAGCATTTT
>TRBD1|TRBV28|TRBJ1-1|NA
CASSFLRDRGVLNTEAFF
TGTGCCAGCAGTTTCCTTCGGGACAGGGGTGTTTTGAACACTGAAGCTTTCTTT
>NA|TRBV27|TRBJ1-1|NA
CASSSVNTEAFF
TGTGCCAGCAGTTCGGTCAACACTGAAGCTTTCTTT
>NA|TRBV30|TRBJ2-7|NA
CAWSVITDPHEQYF
TGTGCCTGGAGTGTAATAACAGACCCCCACGAGCAGTACTTC
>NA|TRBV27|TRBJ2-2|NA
CASRKQANTGELFF
TGTGCCAGCAGGAAACAGGCGAACACCGGGGAGCTGTTTTTT
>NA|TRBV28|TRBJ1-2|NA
CASKPTEGYTF
TGTGCCAGCAAACCGACGGAGGGCTACACCTTC
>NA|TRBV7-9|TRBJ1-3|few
CASSGRGIYTIYF
TGTGCCAGCAGCGGTCGAGGGATTTACACCATATATTTT
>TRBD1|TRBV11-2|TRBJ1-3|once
CASSPDRTPGNTIYF
TGTGCCAGCAGCCCGGACAGGACACCTGGAAACACCATATATTTT
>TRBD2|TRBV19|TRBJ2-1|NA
CASAVLAGSEQFF
TGTGCCAGTGCCGTACTAGCGGGGAGTGAGCAGTTCTTC
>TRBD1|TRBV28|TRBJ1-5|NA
CASSWGQSNQPQHF
TGTGCCAGCAGCTGGGGACAGAGCAATCAGCCCCAGCATTTT
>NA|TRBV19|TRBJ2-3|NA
CASSIGSDYTDTQYF
TGTGCCAGTAGTATTGGATCGGACTACACAGATACGCAGTATTTT
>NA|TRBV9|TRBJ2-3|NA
CASSEGQHTDTQYF
TGTGCCAGCAGCGAAGGACAGCACACAGATACGCAGTATTTT
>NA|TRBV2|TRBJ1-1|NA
CASSALFFGGRNTEAFF
TGTGCCAGCAGTGCACTTTTTTTCGGGGGGAGGAACACTGAAGCTTTCTTT
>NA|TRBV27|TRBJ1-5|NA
CASTREPGGPQHF
TGTGCCAGCACCCGGGAACCGGGCGGACCCCAGCATTTT
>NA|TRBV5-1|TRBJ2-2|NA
CASSLDRAAGELFF
TGCGCCAGCAGCTTGGACAGGGCGGCCGGGGAGCTGTTTTTT
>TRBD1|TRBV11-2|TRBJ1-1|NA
CASTEDRQNTEAFF
TGTGCCAGCACCGAGGACAGGCAGAACACTGAAGCTTTCTTT
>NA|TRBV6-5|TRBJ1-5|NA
CASSYGPSNQPQHF
TGTGCCAGCAGTTACGGGCCTAGCAATCAGCCCCAGCATTTT
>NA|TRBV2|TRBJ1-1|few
CASRGDPTEAFF
TGTGCCAGCCGGGGGGACCCCACTGAAGCTTTCTTT
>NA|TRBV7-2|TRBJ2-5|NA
CASSSGLTLRGTQYF
TGTGCCAGCAGCTCGGGACTGACCCTTCGCGGGACCCAGTACTTC
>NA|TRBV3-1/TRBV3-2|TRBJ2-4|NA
CASSQDITGTRRKNKNIQYF
TGTGCCAGCAGCCAAGATATTACAGGGACGCGGCGAAAAAACAAAAACATTCAGTACTTC
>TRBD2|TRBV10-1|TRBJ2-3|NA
CASSEQVAGARDTQYF
TGCGCCAGCAGTGAGCAGGTAGCGGGGGCCAGAGATACGCAGTATTTT
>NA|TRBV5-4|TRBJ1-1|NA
CASSLAVGNTEAFF
TGTGCCAGCAGCTTGGCCGTCGGGAACACTGAAGCTTTCTTT
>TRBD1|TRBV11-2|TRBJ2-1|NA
CASSVKGASYNEQFF
TGTGCCAGCAGCGTAAAGGGGGCCTCCTACAATGAGCAGTTCTTC
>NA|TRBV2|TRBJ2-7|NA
CASEDKRSSYEQYF
TGTGCCAGCGAGGATAAAAGGAGCTCCTACGAGCAGTACTTC
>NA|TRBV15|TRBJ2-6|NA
CATSRDWGGEGANVLTF
TGTGCCACCAGCAGAGATTGGGGGGGCGAAGGGGCCAACGTCCTGACTTTC
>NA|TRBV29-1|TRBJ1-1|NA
CSGENRDTEAFF
TGCAGCGGTGAAAACCGCGACACTGAAGCTTTCTTT
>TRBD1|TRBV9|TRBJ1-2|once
CASSNRGYGYTF
TGTGCCAGCAGTAACAGGGGCTATGGCTACACCTTC
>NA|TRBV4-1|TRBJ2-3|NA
CASSPGVADSTDTQYF
TGCGCCAGCAGCCCCGGGGTAGCTGATTCCACAGATACGCAGTATTTT
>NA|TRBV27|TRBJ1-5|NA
CASSLLGVGNQPQHF
TGTGCCAGCAGTCTTCTCGGGGTTGGCAATCAGCCCCAGCATTTT